The T cell receptor beta chain described here comes from a study of response to subunit inactivated influenza vaccine (dated by TCRdb to the late 2010s). In the study overall: The study used deep quantitative T cell receptor repertoire profiling to track responses to a trivalent subunit inactivated influenza vaccine.

Spanning cysteine to phenylalanine, the CDR3 consists of 15 amino acids. The kept DNA is CDR3 alone, 45 bases in frame from the first base. The junction carries 17 bases between V and J, which are trimmed by 2 bases and 6 bases respectively. In the germline V gene, CDR1 corresponds to KGHSH and CDR2 to LQKENI. With respect to this clonotype: There is no known antigen for this receptor. This may come from a read error, since a much larger clone is one base off.

The library was prepared using RT-PCR. Sequencing was performed on an Illumina HiSeq 2500. TCRdb took the public reads, trimmed them with fastp at Q25, ran MiXCR for clone calling and kept in-frame beta chains. Rows are unified per CDR3 protein, each entry keeping the most common DNA and genes. The sample has under 550,000 distinct CDR3 sequences on record, roughly 7.9% of them singletons. The ten largest clones represent less than 15% of the sample. General conclusions and limits of the study: According to the authors, only a limited number of new T cells may be recruited by each seasonal influenza vaccination.

The sequenced sample was PBMCs from blood, obtained about 23 months after vaccination. The V gene is TRBV18 and the J gene is TRBJ2-7; possibly the D gene is TRBD2, per 5 matching bases. This TCR derives from a man in his fifties or sixties who received an inactivated influenza vaccine. Donor details come from another sample of the same person, matched by shared clones. The CDR3 corresponds to CASSPRAVVQSEQYF. The DNA sequence is as follows: TGTGCCAGCTCACCAAGAGCGGTAGTTCAGTCCGAGCAGTACTTC.